This T cell receptor (beta chain) was identified during a study of cytomegalovirus exposure and HLA in healthy donors. Study-level information: Membership in the Caucasian-associated ancestry cluster was found for 65% to 85% of nearly 400 genotyped donors. The study's findings and limits: It was taken for granted in presence/absence analyses that sequencing depth across donors was roughly uniform.

13 Jbeta primers and 60 Vbeta primers were used for the PCR. As processed by the authors: In a later analysis, around 11 million of about 80 million unique beta chains occurred in at least two donors. Clones were read by immunoSEQ multiplex PCR, and TCRdb kept only the in-frame ones, dropping some. V, J and clone size are those of that table, while D and trimming were read from the DNA. Of over 150,000 clones in the sample, roughly 76% were seen once. This clone was observed a single time. The antigen remains undetermined. This CDR3 has 15 amino acids. Between the trimmed V and J ends, which lost 3 bases and 4 bases, there was a span of 15 bases. CDR1 is MRHNA and CDR2 is SNTAGT in the germline V gene.

The chain carries TRBV6-4 and TRBJ1-2; possible D gene TRBD1, 5 bases. The source is a male donor in good health and CMV-seronegative. Source material: PBMCs. The chain's CDR3 is CASSEYATVGYGYTF. DNA for the CDR3: TGTGCCAGCAGTGAATATGCGACAGTCGGCTATGGCTACACCTTC.